The 4 T cell receptor beta chains in this list originate from one sample, sequenced in a study of T-cell reconstitution after alpha-beta-depleted transplantation in children. Researchers prepared the TCRbeta library using unique molecular identifiers, the study reports. TCRdb reprocessed the PCR reads via MiXCR and lists one record per CDR3 protein. This sample has approximately 400,000 distinct CDR3 sequences, with under 13% found just once. The source material was PBMCs from the stem cell graft donor, sampled from the stem cell graft. These receptors all come from a human donor who donated a stem cell graft to a child with acute myeloid leukemia.

This clonotype was seen a handful of times. The rearrangement links TRBV10-3 to TRBJ1-1; no reliable D call. The CDR3 loop spans 12 amino acids. The V end was cut by 5 bases, the J end by 2 bases, with 6 bases between. Looked up from germline, CDR1 is ENHRY and CDR2 is SYGVKD. The CDR3 sequence is CAISKDNTEAFF. CDR3 coding DNA: TGTGCCATCAGTAAAGACAACACTGAAGCTTTCTTT.

This clonotype was seen a few times. J is TRBJ1-5 and V is TRBV15; D unclear. The CDR3 is made up of 16 amino acids. Germline CDR1 is LNHNV and CDR2 is YYDKDF (reference sequence). Trimming shortened V by 0 bases and J by 0 bases, and 9 bases separated the two germline ends. CDR3 coding DNA: TGTGCCACCAGCAGAGATAGGCAGATTAGCAATCAGCCCCAGCATTTT. Translated: CATSRDRQISNQPQHF.

The rearrangement uses TRBV6-2 or TRBV6-3 and TRBJ2-1; D is possibly TRBD1 or TRBD2 (6 bases each). This CDR3 contains 17 residues. The V gene's germline CDR1 is MNHEY and CDR2 SVGEGT. Trimming took 2 bases from V and 0 from J, leaving 14 bases between them. The CDR3 reads CASSYGGPENSYNEQFF. For the CDR3, the DNA is TGTGCCAGCAGTTACGGGGGGCCGGAGAACTCCTACAATGAGCAGTTCTTC.

This clonotype was detected a few times. The rearrangement joins TRBV12-3 or TRBV12-4 to TRBJ1-4; D gene ambiguous. The CDR3 spans 13 residues. V lost 5 bases, J lost 4 bases, and 8 bases lay in between. The CDR3 protein is CASSPGRNEKLFF. The CDR3 nucleotides are TGTGCCAGCAGTCCTGGACGTAATGAAAAACTGTTTTTT.